One sample yielded the 4 T cell receptor beta chains listed below, sequenced in a study of blood T cell repertoires in COVID-19 (dated by TCRdb to the early 2020s). The library was prepared using the immunoSEQ multiplex PCR assay. TCRdb carries this immuneACCESS record with in-frame sequences only. Its versions omit some clonotypes, under half of them owing to an unresolved V gene in the studies checked, with the rest unexplained. The table for this sample lists about 140,000 clones; 84% of them were counted only once. The ten largest clones take up under 5.5% of the sample. The sample comprised PBMCs or T cells enriched from blood (not recorded which). All receptors come from a middle-aged man with acute COVID-19.

The V and J genes are TRBV4-1 and TRBJ1-6, with D possibly being TRBD1 (5 bases). CDR1 and CDR2 from the germline V gene are MGHRA and YSYEKL. V was clipped by 1 base and J by 7 bases, with 8 bases between them. The CDR3 runs 14 residues. CDR3 protein: CASSQAQGNSPLHF. DNA of the CDR3: TGCGCCAGCAGCCAAGCTCAGGGAAATTCACCCCTCCACTTT.

V usage is TRBV10-3 and J usage is TRBJ1-2, with TRBD1 matching over 9 bases. Germline CDR1 is ENHRY and CDR2 is SYGVKD. CDR3 length equals 15 residues. J lost 8 bases, V lost 3 bases, and 10 bases had no gene match. The CDR3 sequence: CAISEALTGGRGYTF. Written as DNA, the CDR3 is TGTGCCATCAGTGAAGCATTAACAGGGGGCCGCGGCTACACCTTC.

The gene calls are TRBV4-1 and TRBJ2-7, with D possibly matching TRBD2 (6 bases). Germline-derived CDR1 and CDR2 are MGHRA and YSYEKL. The CDR3 totals 15 residues. Trimming took 0 bases from V and 6 from J, leaving 15 bases between them. The CDR3 DNA reads as TGCGCCAGCAGCCAAGAGCCGTTCCGGGGAGGCGAGCAGTACTTC. Its translation is CASSQEPFRGGEQYF.

The chain has TRBV7-2 and TRBJ2-7, with 8 bases aligning to TRBD1. The germline gives CDR1 SGHTA, CDR2 FQGNSA. After removal of 0 bases from V and 7 bases from J, the junction contained 8 bases not matched to a gene. The CDR3 contains 15 residues. The CDR3 loop is CASSLAAGGKGEQYF. As DNA, the CDR3 is TGTGCCAGCAGCTTAGCCGCAGGGGGCAAAGGGGAGCAGTACTTC.